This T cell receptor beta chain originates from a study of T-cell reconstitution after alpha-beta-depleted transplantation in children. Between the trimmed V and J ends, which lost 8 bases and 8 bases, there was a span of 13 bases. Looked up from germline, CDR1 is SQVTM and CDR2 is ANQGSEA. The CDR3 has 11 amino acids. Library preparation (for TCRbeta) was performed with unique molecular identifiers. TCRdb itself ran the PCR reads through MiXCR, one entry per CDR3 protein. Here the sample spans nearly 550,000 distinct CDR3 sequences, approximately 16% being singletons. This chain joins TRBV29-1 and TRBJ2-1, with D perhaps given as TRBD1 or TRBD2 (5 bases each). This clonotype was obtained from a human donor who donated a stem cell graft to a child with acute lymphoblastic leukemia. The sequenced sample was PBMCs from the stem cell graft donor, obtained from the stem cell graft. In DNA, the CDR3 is TGCAGCACGGGACGATTCGATGAGCAGTTCTTC. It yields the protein CSTGRFDEQFF.